This T cell receptor beta chain derives from a study of shared clonotypes between healthy human individuals. The table came from immunoSEQ multiplex PCR; TCRdb's copy has only in-frame clones and leaves some out. The repertoire holds roughly 1.4 million clones, with 98% as singletons. CDR1 and CDR2 (germline): SEHNR, FQNEAQ (reference sequence). V was trimmed by 8 bases and J by 9 bases, leaving 28 bases between them. The CDR3 is 16 residues long. The chain couples TRBV7-9 to TRBJ2-5; the D gene is possibly TRBD2 (5 bases). The clonotype was recovered from a young man in good health. Sequencing input: naive CD4+ T cells sorted from blood. Subset given: CD45RA+ positively selected. The CDR3 DNA sequence: TGTGCCAGCGAGATCCCCGGAGGCGGTCCGGGGTCGGCCCAGTACTTC. This translates into CASEIPGGGPGSAQYF.